The 32 T cell receptor beta chains in this list originate from one sample, sequenced in a study of blood T cells in healthy people across ages. Using a J-beta primer mix together with a sample-barcoded 5' primer, a second PCR was run for about 6 to 12 cycles. Via MiXCR, TCRdb re-called the 5' RACE reads, giving one row per CDR3 protein. Among hundreds of thousands of distinct CDR3 sequences listed, roughly 21% were seen once. Sequencing used blood. All receptors come from a man between 65 and 80 years old in good health.

This clonotype was detected a few times. This chain joins TRBV3-1 and TRBJ2-7, with 8 bases identical to TRBD2. The V gene's germline CDR1 is LGHDT and CDR2 YNNKEL (reference sequence). J was trimmed by 0 bases and V by 4 bases; bases with no gene match: 5. This CDR3 has 15 amino acids. The CDR3 protein is CASSLKREISYEQYF. The DNA of the CDR3 is TGTGCCAGCAGCCTAAAGCGGGAGATCTCCTACGAGCAGTACTTC.

In its sample, this clonotype was seen a few times. V is TRBV20-1 and J is TRBJ2-5, with a possible D match to TRBD2 (5 bases). The end of the DNA aligns better with TRBJ2-7, so the J call may be wrong. This CDR3 is 13 amino acids long. The germline CDR1 and CDR2 sequences are DFQATT and SNEGSKA (reference sequence). CDR3 residues: CSARVGGSYEQYF. DNA of the CDR3: TGCAGTGCTAGAGTTGGAGGTTCCTACGAGCAGTACTTC.

This clonotype was seen a handful of times. One end of the junction does not line up with germline, which may come from a read error. Here the CDR3 reads CASSQTAGGPFSF. CDR3 DNA sequence: TGTGCCAGCAGCCAGACAGCGGGAGGGCCCTTTTCCTTC. The V and J genes are TRBV3-1 and TRBJ2-7, with TRBD2 identical over 10 bases. Germline CDR1 and CDR2: LGHDT and YNNKEL (reference sequence). The CDR3 contains 13 residues.

The V and J genes are TRBV3-1 and TRBJ2-5, with D tentatively TRBD2 (6 bases). The CDR3 runs 17 residues. V was clipped by 4 bases and J by 1 base, with 19 bases between them. CDR1 is LGHDT and CDR2 is YNNKEL in the germline V gene (reference sequence). The CDR3 DNA sequence: TGTGCCAGCAGCCCATTTCTGGGCGGGAACTCCCAAGAGACCCAGTACTTC. It encodes CASSPFLGGNSQETQYF.

There are a few counts of this clonotype. J is TRBJ1-2 and V is TRBV12-3 or TRBV12-4; 7 bases map to TRBD1. The V segment lost 6 bases and the J segment 0 bases; nucleotides outside the gene matches: 7. The CDR3 is made up of 15 amino acids. CDR3 coding DNA: TGTGCCAGCAGCAGACCGGGACAGTCTAACTATGGCTACACCTTC. This gives the protein CASSRPGQSNYGYTF.

This clonotype was recorded a few times. The chain employs TRBV13 and TRBJ2-1; TRBD1 agrees at 10 bases. The CDR3 contains 15 residues. V trimming: 4 bases; J trimming: 7 bases; junction bases outside the gene matches: 7. The germline V gene has CDR1 PRHDT and CDR2 FYEKMQ (reference sequence). The CDR3 region is CASSSERTGGNEQFF. The CDR3 DNA is TGTGCCAGCAGCTCCGAGAGGACAGGGGGGAATGAGCAGTTCTTC. Using reference TRBV13 and TRBJ2-1 for the parts outside the CDR3, the full variable domain is AAGVIQSPRHLIKEKRETATLKCYPIPRHDTVYWYQQGPGQDPQFLISFYEKMQSDKGSIPDRFSAQQFSDYHSELNMSSLELGDSALYFCASSSERTGGNEQFFGPGTRLTVL.

Regarding this clonotype: The junction does not match germline at one end; this may be a read error. The gene calls are TRBV4-1 and TRBJ2-3, with TRBD1 matching over 10 bases. Per germline, CDR1 MGHRA and CDR2 YSYEKL. This CDR3 region has 16 residues. CDR3 region: CASSQTGGFGTDTQYF. DNA of the CDR3: TGCGCCAGCAGCCAGACAGGGGGCTTCGGCACAGATACACAGTATTTT.

This chain joins TRBV25-1 and TRBJ2-5; unclear D gene. The CDR3 runs 15 residues. Trimming removed 0 bases at V and 1 base at J, with 9 bases between. Germline loops: CDR1 MGHDK, CDR2 SYGVNS. CDR3 residues: CASSEYTDAQETQYF. The CDR3 DNA is TGTGCCAGCAGTGAATATACTGATGCCCAAGAGACCCAGTACTTC.

This clonotype was counted only a few times. The chain carries TRBV5-1 and TRBJ2-5, with unresolved D. The J call may be wrong; the DNA end is better matched by TRBJ2-7. CDR3 length equals 14 residues. Per the germline V gene, CDR1 is SGHRS and CDR2 is YFSETQ. CDR3 DNA: TGCGCCAGCAGTGGCGGTCCCAGCTCCTACGAGCAGTACTTC. As protein: CASSGGPSSYEQYF.

There are a few counts of this clonotype. The V call is TRBV10-2, the J call TRBJ2-7; 7 bases match TRBD1. Germline trimming cut 3 bases from V and 0 bases from J; bases unmatched to any gene: 8. Per the germline V gene, CDR1 is WSHSY and CDR2 is SAAADI. This CDR3 is built from 16 residues. The CDR3 region has the DNA TGCGCCAGCAGTGACCCTCCGGGACAGAGCTCCTACGAGCAGTACTTC. This gives the protein CASSDPPGQSSYEQYF.

This clonotype has at least ten counts. The V and J genes are TRBV5-1 and TRBJ1-1, with D possibly TRBD1 on 5 matching bases. Trimming removed 0 bases at V and 4 bases at J, with 10 bases between. There are 14 residues in the CDR3. Germline CDR1 SGHRS, CDR2 YFSETQ. The CDR3 nucleotides are TGCGCCAGCAGCTTGGAGGGGATAGGCACTGAAGCTTTCTTT. Its protein product is CASSLEGIGTEAFF.

This clonotype appeared once. V gene TRBV7-9 combines with J gene TRBJ2-5; 10 bases are shared with TRBD2. J gave up 3 bases and V 5 bases, and 3 bases lay outside the gene matches. The germline gives CDR1 SEHNR, CDR2 FQNEAQ (reference sequence). There are 14 residues in the CDR3. The chain's CDR3 is CASSATSGKETQYF. The CDR3 coding sequence is TGTGCCAGCAGCGCTACTAGCGGGAAAGAGACCCAGTACTTC.

The chain carries TRBV24-1 and TRBJ2-5; 13 bases are shared with TRBD2. Trimming removed 3 bases from V and 3 bases from J; junction bases left unmatched: 3. CDR3 length: 16 amino acids. The germline V gene encodes CDR1 KGHDR and CDR2 SFDVKD. This chain's CDR3 is CATSDPGTSGKETQYF. The CDR3 bases are TGTGCCACCAGTGATCCCGGGACTAGCGGGAAAGAGACCCAGTACTTC.

This clonotype has more than one count but fewer than ten. The chain uses TRBV2 and TRBJ1-5; unclear D gene. Germline V CDR1 and CDR2: SNHLY, FYNNEI. CDR3 length: 13 amino acids. The V and J ends lost 4 bases and 4 bases respectively, with 8 bases between them. CDR3 DNA sequence: TGTGCCAGCAGTGGTTCAGAGAATCAGCCCCAGCATTTT. It codes for CASSGSENQPQHF. The whole variable domain, remainder taken from reference TRBV2 and TRBJ1-5, is EPEVTQTPSHQVTQMGQEVILRCVPISNHLYFYWYRQILGQKVEFLVSFYNNEISEKSEIFDDQFSVERPDGSNFTLKIRSTKLEDSAMYFCASSGSENQPQHFGDGTRLSIL.

This clonotype has at least ten counts. The V gene is TRBV20-1, the J gene TRBJ2-3; D is possibly TRBD2 (6 bases). Per the germline V gene, CDR1 is DFQATT and CDR2 is SNEGSKA (reference sequence). V lost 2 bases and J lost 0, with 6 bases in between. This CDR3 is built from 13 residues. The CDR3, as DNA: TGCAGTGCTAGAAGCGGGAGCACAGATACGCAGTATTTT. It specifies CSARSGSTDTQYF.

In its sample, this clonotype was seen once. The V call is TRBV12-3 or TRBV12-4, the J call TRBJ2-3, with TRBD2 as a possible D gene (6 bases). This CDR3 spans 17 amino acids. Between the trimmed V and J ends, which lost 8 bases and 0 bases, there was a span of 21 bases. This CDR3 reads CASVTAGRPTSTDTQYF. The CDR3 coding sequence is TGTGCCAGCGTCACCGCGGGGAGACCTACTAGCACAGATACGCAGTATTTT.

The rearrangement links TRBV29-1 to TRBJ2-7; 11 bases line up with TRBD1. Germline V gene sequence: CDR1 SQVTM, CDR2 ANQGSEA. Trimming took 4 bases from V and 0 from J; bases not matched to a gene: 5. The CDR3 contains 15 residues. The CDR3 DNA reads as TGCAGCGTTGCGACTGGGACAGGGGGCTCCTACGAGCAGTACTTC. It yields the protein CSVATGTGGSYEQYF.

The J gene is TRBJ1-4, the V gene TRBV3-1; possibly TRBD1 for D (6 bases). V lost 1 base and J lost 8, with 14 bases in between. The CDR3 has 15 amino acids. Germline V gene data show CDR1 as LGHDT and CDR2 as YNNKEL (reference sequence). CDR3 residues: CASSQAQGPREKLFF. CDR3 in DNA: TGTGCCAGCAGCCAAGCGCAGGGGCCGAGGGAAAAACTGTTTTTT.

The chain recombines TRBV12-3 or TRBV12-4 with TRBJ1-6; TRBD1 might be the D (6 bases). The length of the CDR3 is 15 residues. The germline V and J ends were trimmed by 4 bases and 7 bases, with 14 bases remaining between them. DNA of the CDR3: TGTGCCAGCAGTTCAACAGGGTCGGGAAATTCACCCCTCCACTTT. It specifies CASSSTGSGNSPLHF.

The chain couples TRBV10-3 to TRBJ2-3; no clear D. The germline CDR1 and CDR2 sequences are ENHRY and SYGVKD. Trimming removed 7 bases at V and 5 bases at J, with 13 bases between. This CDR3 is built from 13 residues. CDR3 amino acids: CAIIGGDGDTQYF. The CDR3 coding sequence is TGTGCCATCATTGGCGGCGATGGAGATACGCAGTATTTT.

The V and J genes are TRBV20-1 and TRBJ2-7; the match to TRBD1 covers 7 bases. The J segment lost 3 bases and the V segment lost 6 bases, leaving 11 bases of the junction unmatched. Germline CDR1 DFQATT, CDR2 SNEGSKA (reference sequence). The CDR3 contains 14 residues. The chain's CDR3 is CSAQGSPGVYEQYF. The CDR3 DNA follows: TGCAGTGCACAGGGGTCGCCCGGGGTCTACGAGCAGTACTTC.

V usage is TRBV10-3 and J usage is TRBJ2-1; D not certain. The J call is uncertain, as TRBJ2-7 better fits the DNA end. Germline lookup yields CDR1 ENHRY and CDR2 SYGVKD. CDR3 length equals 14 residues. Written as DNA, the CDR3 is TGTGCCATCAGTGAGTCCCAAAACACCTACGAGCAGTACTTC. Its protein product is CAISESQNTYEQYF.

The CDR3 sequence: CSARVRGYEQYF. The CDR3 DNA is TGCAGTGCTAGAGTCCGGGGCTACGAGCAGTACTTC. The J gene is TRBJ2-7, the V gene TRBV20-1; maybe TRBD2 (5 bases). Deletions cut 1 base from V and 3 bases from J, with 7 bases between. The CDR3 has 12 residues. Germline V gene data show CDR1 as DFQATT and CDR2 as SNEGSKA (reference sequence).

This chain joins TRBV18 and TRBJ1-1; D ambiguous. This CDR3 is built from 13 residues. The germline V gene has CDR1 KGHSH and CDR2 LQKENI. With 7 bases removed from V and 11 bases from J, the gap between germline ends came to 20 bases. CDR3 in amino acids: CASFESGGSFAFF. CDR3 bases: TGTGCCAGCTTCGAGTCCGGAGGAAGTTTCGCTTTCTTT.

This clonotype was seen only a few times. The rearrangement joins TRBV5-1 to TRBJ2-5; 9 bases agree with TRBD1. V gave up 2 bases and J gave up 4 bases; unmatched junction bases: 6. Germline values: CDR1 SGHRS, CDR2 YFSETQ. There are 15 residues in the CDR3. As DNA, the CDR3 is TGCGCCAGCAGCTTCCGGGACAGGGCTCCAGAGACCCAGTACTTC. It yields the protein CASSFRDRAPETQYF.

This clonotype occurred a few times. It may be a read error: a sequence one base away is much more abundant. This chain links TRBV12-3 or TRBV12-4 with TRBJ2-5; D remains unclear. The assigned J gene may be wrong: the sequence end matches TRBJ2-1 better. This CDR3 has 13 residues. The CDR3 DNA is TGTGCCGGCAGTTTGGGGTCGCGCAATGAGCAGTTCTTC. Encoded protein: CAGSLGSRNEQFF.

Notes on this clonotype: Without the conserved terminal phenylalanine or tryptophan, this CDR3 likely stems from a read error. This rearrangement joins TRBV29-1 to TRBJ2-5; the match to TRBD2 covers 10 bases. The DNA end favors TRBJ2-7, so the J call may be wrong. There are 14 residues in the CDR3. CDR1 and CDR2 from the germline V gene are SQVTM and ANQGSEA. The CDR3 region is CSVVSSGSGYEQYL. The CDR3 DNA reads TGCAGCGTTGTTTCTAGCGGGAGTGGTTACGAGCAGTACCTC.

This rearrangement joins TRBV7-9 to TRBJ2-7; 9 positions match TRBD1. The J segment lost 1 base and the V segment lost 5 bases, leaving 9 bases of the junction unmatched. The CDR3 has 16 amino acids. Germline values: CDR1 SEHNR, CDR2 FQNEAQ (reference sequence). CDR3 nucleotides: TGTGCCAGCAGCCTATCCACCGGGACAGGGTCCTACGAGCAGTACTTC. Amino acids: CASSLSTGTGSYEQYF. The complete variable domain, with remaining parts taken from reference TRBV7-9 and TRBJ2-7, reads DTGVSQNPRHKITKRGQNVTFRCDPISEHNRLYWYRQTLGQGPEFLTYFQNEAQLEKSRLLSDRFSAERPKGSFSTLEIQRTEQGDSAMYLCASSLSTGTGSYEQYFGPGTRLTVT.

This clonotype has only a few counts. V usage is TRBV5-1 and J usage is TRBJ2-3; 7 bases align to TRBD2. Germline CDR1 SGHRS, CDR2 YFSETQ. This CDR3 is 14 amino acids long. V shed 3 bases, J shed 4 bases, and the junction held 5 bases outside the gene matches. This CDR3 reads CASSSVAGADTQYF. The CDR3 DNA reads as TGCGCCAGCAGCTCAGTAGCGGGCGCAGATACGCAGTATTTT.

This clonotype was picked up a small number of times. CDR3 loop: CASSLARDRGVTDTQYF. The DNA for the CDR3 is TGCGCCAGCAGCTTGGCCCGGGACAGGGGAGTCACAGATACGCAGTATTTT. The chain carries TRBV5-1 and TRBJ2-3; TRBD1 matches at 10 bases. The CDR3 length is 17 residues. Germline V gene lookup returns CDR1 SGHRS and CDR2 YFSETQ. The junction had 6 bases not matched to a gene; V was cut back by 0 bases and J by 2 bases.

In this sample, this clonotype turned up a few times. This rearrangement joins TRBV4-3 to TRBJ2-7; TRBD1 matches 9 bases. There are 16 residues in the CDR3. Germline CDR1 LGHNA, CDR2 YSLEER. With V trimmed by 0 bases and J by 7 bases, 10 bases remained unmatched. The CDR3 spells CASSQDKGTGPREQYF. For the CDR3, the DNA is TGCGCCAGCAGCCAAGATAAGGGGACAGGGCCGAGAGAGCAGTACTTC.

V and J are TRBV6-5 and TRBJ2-5, with TRBD1 matching over 8 bases. The DNA end is a closer match to TRBJ2-7, so the J assignment may be wrong. The CDR3 contains 15 residues. Germline assignment: CDR1 MNHEY and CDR2 SVGAGI. The CDR3 region has the DNA TGTGCCAGCAGTACCCCGGGACAGGTGGTTTACGAGCAGTACTTC. This gives the protein CASSTPGQVVYEQYF.